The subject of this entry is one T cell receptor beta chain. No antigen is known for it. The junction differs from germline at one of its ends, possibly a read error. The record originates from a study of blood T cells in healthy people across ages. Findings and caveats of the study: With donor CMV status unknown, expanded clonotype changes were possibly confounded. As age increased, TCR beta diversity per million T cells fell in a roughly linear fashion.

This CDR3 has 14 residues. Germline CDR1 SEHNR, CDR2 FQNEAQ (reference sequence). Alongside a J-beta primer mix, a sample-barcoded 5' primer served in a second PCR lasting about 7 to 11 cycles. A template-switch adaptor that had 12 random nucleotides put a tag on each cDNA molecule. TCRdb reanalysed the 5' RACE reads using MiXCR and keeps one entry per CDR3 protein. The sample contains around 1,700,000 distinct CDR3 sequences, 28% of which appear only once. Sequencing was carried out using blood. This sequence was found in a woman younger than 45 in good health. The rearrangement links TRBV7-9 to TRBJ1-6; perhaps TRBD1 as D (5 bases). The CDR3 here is CAGQGGHPSSPPHF. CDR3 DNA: TGTGCCGGTCAAGGCGGACACCCAAGTTCACCCCCCCACTTT.